This passage covers 25 T cell receptor beta chains from one sample sequenced in a study of spatial heterogeneity in lung cancer. The antigens these receptors bind are not known. Indicated time point: sample taken at primary tumor resection. TCRdb independently ran MiXCR on the 5' RACE reads; one entry per CDR3 protein. Of several thousand distinct CDR3 sequences in the sample, approximately 14% were seen once. Study-level results: Tumoral mutation counts were tracked by counts of expanded intratumoral alpha and beta TCRs.

Sequencing was performed on lung tumor tissue, taken at surgery. All receptors derive from a female donor with early-stage non-small cell lung cancer.

By proportion, this clonotype is medium-sized (0.01 to 0.1%). The J gene is TRBJ2-5, the V gene TRBV3-1; D is ambiguous. V was pared by 4 bases and J by 3 bases, with 15 bases between. This CDR3 comprises 15 residues. Germline CDR1 LGHDT, CDR2 YNNKEL (reference sequence). The CDR3 region is CASSPFGVTKETQYF. The CDR3 region has the DNA TGTGCCAGCAGCCCCTTTGGAGTGACGAAAGAGACCCAGTACTTC.

By sample fraction, this clonotype is large. This chain links TRBV29-1 with TRBJ1-5, with 12 bases lining up with TRBD1. The CDR3 is made up of 15 amino acids. CDR1 is SQVTM, CDR2 ANQGSEA, per germline. V trimming: 4 bases; J trimming: 6 bases; junction bases outside the gene matches: 7. The CDR3 spells CSVARGTGGGQPQHF. The CDR3 DNA sequence: TGCAGCGTTGCCAGGGGGACAGGGGGCGGTCAGCCCCAGCATTTT.

This clonotype is categorized as medium-sized (0.01 to 0.1%). The V gene is TRBV24-1, the J gene TRBJ2-5, with 9 bases matching TRBD1. The CDR3 runs 17 residues. Unmatched junction bases numbered 11, after V lost 6 bases and J lost 1 base. In germline, CDR1 is KGHDR, CDR2 SFDVKD. CDR3 in amino acids: CATSNSGTGNSQETQYF. The DNA for the CDR3 is TGTGCCACCAGTAATTCGGGGACAGGGAATAGCCAAGAGACCCAGTACTTC.

This clonotype was observed many times. V usage is TRBV19 and J usage is TRBJ2-5; the match to TRBD1 covers 8 bases. The CDR3 totals 15 residues. Germline CDR1 is LNHDA and CDR2 is SQIVND (reference sequence). The junction had 8 bases not matched to a gene; V was cut back by 6 bases and J by 2 bases. The CDR3 region is CASSHGTGIQETQYF. The CDR3 region has the DNA TGTGCCAGTAGCCACGGGACAGGCATTCAAGAGACCCAGTACTTC. The full variable domain, its missing parts supplied by reference TRBV19 and TRBJ2-5, is DGGITQSPKYLFRKEGQNVTLSCEQNLNHDAMYWYRQDPGQGLRLIYYSQIVNDFQKGDIAEGYSVSREKKESFPLTVTSAQKNPTAFYLCASSHGTGIQETQYFGPGTRLLVL.

This clonotype has ten or more counts. The rearrangement uses TRBV27 and TRBJ2-5, with D possibly TRBD2 on 6 matching bases. V lost 2 bases and J 4 bases, leaving 14 bases between the germline ends. The germline V gene encodes CDR1 MNHEY and CDR2 SMNVEV (reference sequence). CDR3 length: 15 residues. DNA of the CDR3: TGTGCCAGCAGTTTAGCTCGGGGGTTAGGAGAGACCCAGTACTTC. Its protein product is CASSLARGLGETQYF.

CDR3 in DNA: TGTGCCAGCAGCCAAGATTGGGGGACTGAAGCTTTCTTT. Protein product: CASSQDWGTEAFF. The rearrangement joins TRBV3-1 to TRBJ1-1, with D perhaps matching TRBD1 (5 bases). The CDR3 has 13 residues. Between the trimmed V and J ends, which lost 0 bases and 5 bases, there was a span of 7 bases. Germline V gene lookup returns CDR1 LGHDT and CDR2 YNNKEL (reference sequence).

This clonotype is labeled as medium-sized. The chain combines TRBV2 with TRBJ2-7; D is unclear. The V and J ends lost 5 bases and 4 bases respectively, with 12 bases between them. The CDR3 covers 13 residues. Looked up from germline, CDR1 is SNHLY and CDR2 is FYNNEI. The CDR3: CASSSVQSYEQYF. The CDR3 DNA sequence: TGTGCCAGCAGTTCCGTCCAATCTTACGAGCAGTACTTC.

The chain links TRBV5-4 to TRBJ1-1, with D unresolved. V shed 4 bases and J shed 3 bases, with 13 bases lying between them. CDR1 is SGHNT and CDR2 is YYREEE in the germline V gene (reference sequence). The CDR3 sequence is 14 residues long. The CDR3 DNA sequence: TGTGCCAGCAGCCCCGCGGTGACGTACACTGAAGCTTTCTTT. Translation gives CASSPAVTYTEAFF.

This clonotype occurred many times. The rearrangement joins TRBV5-6 to TRBJ2-5; no firm D call. V shed 5 bases and J shed 2 bases, with 10 bases lying between them. CDR1 and CDR2 from the germline V gene are SGHDT and YYEEEE. The CDR3 consists of 13 residues. CDR3 protein: CASRPDKQETQYF. The CDR3 DNA sequence: TGTGCCAGCAGGCCTGACAAACAAGAGACCCAGTACTTC.

CDR3 DNA: TGTGCCAGCAGCTCCGGGACTAGCGGCACAGATACGCAGTATTTT. This codes for CASSSGTSGTDTQYF. V is TRBV7-9 and J is TRBJ2-3, with 10 positions matching TRBD2. This CDR3 region has 15 residues. The trim removed 4 bases at V and 1 base at J, leaving 2 bases unmatched. CDR1 SEHNR and CDR2 FQNEAQ come from the germline V gene (reference sequence).

By share, this clonotype ranks as medium-sized. CDR3 in amino acids: CASRLLAYSTDTQYF. Here the CDR3 DNA reads TGTGCCAGCAGACTTCTTGCTTACAGCACAGATACGCAGTATTTT. The genes are TRBV6-5 and TRBJ2-3; D gene uncertain. V lost 6 bases, J lost 0 bases, and 13 bases lay in between. This CDR3 spans 15 amino acids. In germline, CDR1 is MNHEY, CDR2 SVGAGI.

By sample fraction, this clonotype is medium-sized (0.01 to 0.1%). The gene calls are TRBV7-8 and TRBJ2-4; 9 bases are shared with TRBD1. The CDR3 sequence is 20 residues long. V lost 5 bases and J lost 0; bases outside the gene matches: 17. Germline V CDR1 and CDR2: SGHVS, FQNEAQ. Here the CDR3 reads CASSPSRTGELSTAKNIQYF. In nucleotides, the CDR3 is TGTGCCAGCAGCCCATCTAGGACAGGGGAGTTATCGACAGCCAAAAACATTCAGTACTTC.

In its sample, this clonotype was seen a few times. The rearrangement joins TRBV2 to TRBJ2-5; D remains unclear. The V gene's germline CDR1 is SNHLY and CDR2 FYNNEI. CDR3 length equals 16 residues. Trimming pared 6 bases from V and 1 base from J, leaving 18 bases between. For the CDR3, the DNA is TGTGCCAGCAGGCCCCCCTTAGGACCGACCCAAGAGACCCAGTACTTC. Protein product: CASRPPLGPTQETQYF. Supplemented by reference TRBV2 and TRBJ2-5, the full variable domain reads EPEVTQTPSHQVTQMGQEVILRCVPISNHLYFYWYRQILGQKVEFLVSFYNNEISEKSEIFDDQFSVERPDGSNFTLKIRSTKLEDSAMYFCASRPPLGPTQETQYFGPGTRLLVL.

This clonotype qualifies as medium-sized (0.01 to 0.1%). The chain is built from TRBV2 and TRBJ2-2, with TRBD2 identical over 8 bases. The V gene's germline CDR1 is SNHLY and CDR2 FYNNEI. There are 16 residues in the CDR3. V was clipped by 4 bases and J by 4 bases; unmatched bases: 8. The CDR3 coding sequence is TGTGCCAGCAGTGTCCTCGCGGGGGGTTCCACCGGGGAGCTGTTTTTT. It is translated as CASSVLAGGSTGELFF.

This clonotype has at least ten counts. The J gene is TRBJ1-2, the V gene TRBV11-2; D is possibly TRBD1 (5 bases). The CDR3 is 14 amino acids. Germline V gene sequence: CDR1 SGHAT, CDR2 FQNNGV. Trimming stripped 3 bases from V and 8 bases from J, with 16 bases between. CDR3 loop: CASSLEGPWGGYTF. The CDR3 nucleotides are TGTGCCAGCAGCTTGGAGGGACCCTGGGGAGGCTACACCTTC.

This clonotype is labeled medium-sized. The chain couples TRBV20-1 to TRBJ2-7; 15 nucleotides match TRBD2. CDR3 size: 19 residues. Germline CDR1 and CDR2: DFQATT and SNEGSKA (reference sequence). The trim removed 1 base at V and 2 bases at J, leaving 12 bases unmatched. The CDR3: CSARGSGTSGGTTPYEQYF. The CDR3 region has the DNA TGCAGTGCTAGAGGATCCGGGACTAGCGGGGGGACAACCCCCTACGAGCAGTACTTC.

This clonotype occurred a few times. The chain links TRBV20-1 to TRBJ2-5; D is undetermined. Germline values: CDR1 DFQATT, CDR2 SNEGSKA (reference sequence). V gave up 6 bases and J gave up 2 bases, with 16 bases separating them. This CDR3 is 14 amino acids long. The CDR3 DNA reads TGCAGTGCAGCAAGGGTAACAGCGCAAGAGACCCAGTACTTC. It translates to CSAARVTAQETQYF.

This clonotype rates as medium-sized (0.01 to 0.1%). V is TRBV2 and J is TRBJ1-4; 7 bases agree with TRBD1. Looked up from germline, CDR1 is SNHLY and CDR2 is FYNNEI. After removal of 8 bases from V and 6 bases from J, the junction contained 6 bases not matched to a gene. The CDR3 spans 13 residues. CDR3 DNA: TGTGCCAGCCAGACAGGGCCCTATGAAAAACTGTTTTTT. The encoded protein is CASQTGPYEKLFF.

This clonotype was detected many times. CDR3 nucleotides: TGTGCCAGCAGCCCACGCAATTCAGTTTCACCCCTCCACTTT. Translating it yields CASSPRNSVSPLHF. The V and J genes are TRBV11-1 and TRBJ1-6, with unresolved D. V was cut by 5 bases and J by 9 bases, with 14 bases left in between. This CDR3 spans 14 amino acids. Germline lookup yields CDR1 SGHAT and CDR2 FQDESV (reference sequence).

This clonotype is judged medium-sized (0.01 to 0.1%). The chain combines TRBV5-4 with TRBJ2-7; possible D gene TRBD2, 7 bases. This CDR3 comprises 16 residues. Looked up from germline, CDR1 is SGHNT and CDR2 is YYREEE (reference sequence). The V and J ends lost 4 bases and 6 bases respectively, with 23 bases between them. The CDR3 coding sequence is TGTGCCAGCAGCCCTGGGGGGGCCCGAACGGGTCCCGAGCAGTACTTC. This sequence encodes CASSPGGARTGPEQYF.

This clonotype was recorded a few times. Mismatch with germline at one junction end may stem from a read error. The genes are TRBV10-3 and TRBJ2-5; TRBD1 is a possible D gene (6 bases). CDR1 and CDR2 (germline): ENHRY, SYGVKD. The CDR3 spans 13 residues. The CDR3 is CASSRQVEETQYF. Here the CDR3 DNA reads TGTGCCAGCAGTAGACAGGTAGAAGAGACCCAGTACTTC.

This clonotype has only a few counts. This sequence joins TRBV12-3 or TRBV12-4 and TRBJ2-3, with 10 positions matching TRBD1. The CDR3 has 15 residues. After removal of 5 bases from V and 10 bases from J, the junction contained 12 bases not matched to a gene. The CDR3 sequence is CASSHGQGVGYAQYF. CDR3 bases: TGTGCCAGCAGTCATGGACAGGGGGTCGGATACGCGCAGTATTTT.

The chain joins TRBV5-1 to TRBJ1-1, with D perhaps TRBD1 (5 bases). The ends were cut back, 0 bases at V and 1 base at J, with 13 bases in the middle. This CDR3 has 16 residues. The germline gives CDR1 SGHRS, CDR2 YFSETQ. The CDR3 loop is CASSLVSAGKNTEAFF. The CDR3, as DNA: TGCGCCAGCAGCTTGGTCTCTGCAGGGAAGAACACTGAAGCTTTCTTT.

This clonotype counts as medium-sized. The chain employs TRBV7-8 and TRBJ2-7, with TRBD1 identical over 9 bases. V gave up 5 bases and J gave up 2 bases; unmatched junction bases: 22. The CDR3 sequence is 20 residues long. CDR1 is SGHVS and CDR2 is FQNEAQ in the germline V gene. CDR3: CASSKYLVPGQGDLPYEQYF. CDR3 sequence (DNA): TGTGCCAGCAGCAAATACCTCGTCCCGGGACAGGGAGACCTTCCCTACGAGCAGTACTTC.

By share of the sample, this clonotype is medium-sized. V and J are TRBV18 and TRBJ2-7; TRBD2 is a possible D gene (6 bases). The V gene lost 3 bases and the J gene lost 6 bases, with 9 bases spanning the gap. Germline loops: CDR1 KGHSH, CDR2 LQKENI. The CDR3 is 12 amino acids. The CDR3 is CASSPGGSEQYF. CDR3 bases: TGTGCCAGCTCACCCGGGGGTAGCGAGCAGTACTTC.